This T cell receptor (beta chain) is from a study of T cell responses to AZD1222 COVID-19 vaccine. Regarding this clone: What it binds is not known.

Study-level findings and limits: All repertoire sampling was performed exclusively after the peak T cell response. Among those given AZD1222, only 5 to 7 were seropositive at baseline. There were mostly white British donors and more females than males, and clonal diversity was possibly underestimated. The CD4 TCRs associated with vaccination extended across spike and predominated at 160-218 and 743-854.

Germline values: CDR1 MGHDK, CDR2 SYGVNS. This CDR3 is built from 14 residues. V lost 0 bases, J lost 5 bases, and 10 bases lay in between. TCRdb's table, derived via immunoSEQ multiplex PCR, lists solely in-frame clones and lacks some. The sample lists 98,000 or so clones, almost 90% occurring once. The sample in question was peripheral blood, obtained 28 days after the second AZD1222 dose. J is TRBJ1-1 and V is TRBV25-1; D gene uncertain. This TCR came from an adult who received the AZD1222 COVID-19 vaccine. This CDR3 reads CASSEYSTGTEAFF. CDR3 in DNA: TGTGCCAGCAGTGAATATTCAACGGGAACTGAAGCTTTCTTT. Using reference TRBV25-1 and TRBJ1-1 for the parts outside the CDR3, the full variable domain is EADIYQTPRYLVIGTGKKITLECSQTMGHDKMYWYQQDPGMELHLIHYSYGVNSTEKGDLSSESTVSRIRTEHFPLTLESARPSHTSQYLCASSEYSTGTEAFFGQGTRLTVV.